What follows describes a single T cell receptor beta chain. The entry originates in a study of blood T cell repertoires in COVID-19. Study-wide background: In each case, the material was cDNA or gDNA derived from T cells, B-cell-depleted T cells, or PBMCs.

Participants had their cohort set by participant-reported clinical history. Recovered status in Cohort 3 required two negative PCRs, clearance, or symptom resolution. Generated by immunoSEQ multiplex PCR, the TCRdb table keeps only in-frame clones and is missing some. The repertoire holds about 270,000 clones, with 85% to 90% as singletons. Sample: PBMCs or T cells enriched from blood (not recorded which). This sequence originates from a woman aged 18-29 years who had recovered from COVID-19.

CDR3 sequence (DNA): TGTGCCAGTAGTATGCCAGCGAATGAAAAACTGTTTTTT. Residues: CASSMPANEKLFF. The chain employs TRBV19 and TRBJ1-4; no reliable D call. The V gene's germline CDR1 is LNHDA and CDR2 SQIVND (reference sequence). V lost 3 bases and J lost 5, with 7 bases in between. The CDR3 extends over 13 amino acids.